Presented here are 8 T cell receptor beta chains from one specimen sequenced in a study of CXCR3-negative and CXCR3-positive naive CD8 T cells. The libraries of TRB cDNA were prepared using 5' RACE with UMI labels. TCRdb re-called the 5' RACE reads and shows each CDR3 protein once, DNA omitted. This sample contains 7,000 or so distinct CDR3 sequences. The sequenced sample was naive CXCR3- CD8+ T cells from blood. The subset: CD45RO-CCR7+CD27+CD95- naive CD8+ T cells lacking CXCR3 (TNR3-). These TCRs come from a human donor in good health. Some clones in this sample may be carry-over from other donors' samples.

By frequency, this clonotype registers medium-sized (0.01 to 0.1%). The chain joins TRBV29-1 to TRBJ2-1; TCRdb's assignment of TRBD1 cannot be checked, as there is no DNA. This CDR3 has 18 amino acids. Germline V gene sequence: CDR1 SQVTM, CDR2 ANQGSEA. CDR3 region: CSVEAQRSGESSYNEQFF.

The J gene is TRBJ2-7, the V gene TRBV19; TCRdb reports TRBD2, a call that lacks DNA to check it against. The CDR3 consists of 15 residues. The germline V gene encodes CDR1 LNHDA and CDR2 SQIVND (reference sequence). This CDR3 reads CASSIAAGSDYEQYF.

The chain couples TRBV6-6 to TRBJ1-6. This CDR3 has 19 residues. Germline CDR1 and CDR2: MNHNY and SVGAGI (reference sequence). The CDR3 loop reads CASSYSEPVTEGYNSPLHF.

Considering frequency, this clonotype is medium-sized (0.01 to 0.1%). The chain links TRBV20-1 to TRBJ2-1; the D gene TCRdb calls, TRBD2, cannot be checked with no DNA. Germline V gene data show CDR1 as DFQATT and CDR2 as SNEGSKA (reference sequence). CDR3 length: 20 amino acids. This chain's CDR3 is CSARVSIAADLAGGWNEQFF.

J is TRBJ1-1 and V is TRBV29-1. The germline gives CDR1 SQVTM, CDR2 ANQGSEA. This CDR3 has 12 residues. CDR3 residues: CSAVALSTEAFF.

This clonotype is classed as medium-sized by frequency. The J gene is TRBJ2-7, the V gene TRBV5-1; the TRBD1 assignment by TCRdb is unverifiable without DNA. The CDR3 length is 13 residues. Germline V CDR1 and CDR2: SGHRS, YFSETQ. CDR3: CASSSGGGNEQYF.

This clonotype is medium-sized by frequency. The gene calls are TRBV29-1 and TRBJ2-3; the D call from TCRdb, TRBD1, cannot be confirmed without DNA. CDR3 length: 15 amino acids. Germline CDR1 SQVTM, CDR2 ANQGSEA. Here the CDR3 reads CSAGGTGESTDTQYF.

The chain couples TRBV2 to TRBJ2-1; TCRdb outputs TRBD2, but without DNA this stays unchecked. The CDR3 is 16 residues long. Germline CDR1 SNHLY, CDR2 FYNNEI. CDR3 residues: CASSGAAGLADNEQFF.